This T cell receptor beta chain was sequenced for a study of T-cell memory formation after mild COVID-19 (dated by TCRdb to the early 2020s). The study in broad terms: TCR sequence clusters from the two donors were largely donor specific. T-cell clones expanding and contracting after mild COVID-19 in two donors were tracked by longitudinal TCRalpha and TCRbeta repertoire sequencing. Two young, previously healthy adult volunteers made up the cohort, one male and one female. General findings and caveats noted by the study authors: Only two mild cases were covered in the study, and larger cohorts including severe cases with pre-infection samples were considered necessary. The detection of some responding clones in pre-infection memory suggests that pre-existing cross-reactive memory T cells joined the SARS-CoV-2 response. Clones contracting from day 15 to 85 had balanced CD4/CD8 phenotypes, while a second wave expanding from day 15 to 37 was biased towards CD4+. Whether the second-wave clones peaking on day 37 were SARS-CoV-2 specific was not confirmed. Contracting CD4+ clones were found mainly in CM and EM memory subsets, while CD8+ clones were enriched in EMRA.

Ficoll-Paque density gradient centrifugation was used to isolate PBMCs. The germline ends are 10 bases apart after V is trimmed by 0 bases and J by 1 base. Based on the germline V gene, the CDR1 and CDR2 sequences are SGHRS and YFSETQ. The CDR3 covers 16 residues, taking in both the cysteine and the phenylalanine. Kept here is only the CDR3 DNA, which spans 48 bases and is read in frame from base 1. Sequencing used an Illumina NovaSeq 6000. Using 5'RACE with constant-segment primers, TCRalpha and TCRbeta cDNA libraries were constructed, with sample barcodes and unique molecular identifiers added in the process. RNA was extracted from every sample with Trizol reagent. Libraries were amplified in two PCR steps, with a second sample barcode and Illumina TruSeq adapters added in the second step. Sequencing of libraries was performed on an Illumina NovaSeq with 2 x 150 bp paired-end reads. In the source study's methods: Reads were demultiplexed and collapsed into UMI-guided consensus sequences with migec v1.2.7. Using mixcr v2.1.11, UMI consensuses were aligned to TRA and TRB V and J templates and then assembled into clonotypes. Expanded or contracted clonotypes were those called significant by both edgeR and NoisET, with noise models trained on biological replicates. For edgeR calls, the thresholds were a false discovery rate-adjusted p below 0.01 and a log2 fold-change of 1. As an exploratory analysis of dynamics, max-normalized trajectories of the 1000 most abundant clonotypes were examined with PCA combined with hierarchical clustering. Each responding clone was given a CD4 or CD8 phenotype based on the CD4+ and CD8+ repertoires, which had been sequenced separately. Using fastp trimming at Q25 and MiXCR clonotype assembly, TCRdb reanalyzed the public sequencing data and kept in-frame beta chains. Rows with one shared CDR3 protein collapse into an entry with the most common genes and DNA. V and J calls and clone size were set by TCRdb, not the authors. This sample gives 470,000 or so distinct CDR3 sequences in total; 20% to 25% of them show up just once. Around an eighth of the sample goes to the ten largest clones.

Note on this clonotype: Its antigen remains undetermined. Per-nucleotide qualities are absent, and no much larger clonotype sits a single base away.

The clonotype was recovered from an adult woman who had mild COVID-19 (a few samples of this study predate the infection). The sample titles of this study are shuffled in the database, so cell type and time point are left out; the donor was told from shared clones. The sequence is built from TRBV5-1 and TRBJ2-2, with no reliable assignment of the D segment. The sequenced sample was PBMCs or a T cell subset sorted from them (not recorded which). The bases read TGCGCCAGCAGCTTGGTGCCAGGCCTGAACACCGGGGAGCTGTTTTTT. Its translation reads: CASSLVPGLNTGELFF. The CDR3 plus the reference TRBV5-1 and TRBJ2-2 genes for the other parts give the full variable domain: KAGVTQTPRYLIKTRGQQVTLSCSPISGHRSVSWYQQTPGQGLQFLFEYFSETQRNKGNFPGRFSGRQFSNSRSEMNVSTLELGDSALYLCASSLVPGLNTGELFFGEGSRLTVL.